This TCR beta chain was sequenced in a study of beta chain features in type 1 diabetes. The V gene lost 7 bases and the J gene lost 0 bases, with 7 bases spanning the gap. CDR1 and CDR2 (germline): MDHEN, SYDVKM. The CDR3 runs 13 residues. Isolated RNA was reverse transcribed in full, so expressed TCRB transcripts were sequenced. Repertoires were generated with immunoSEQ multiplex PCR, while TCRdb's copy carries only in-frame clones and drops some. The sample has roughly 150,000 clones, approximately 9.1% seen once; the top ten hold 2% to 3%. Broader study findings: The study found fewer insertions and more deletions at VDJ junctions in type 1 diabetes patients. Shortening of TCRB CDR3s, moderate but significant, appeared in all four CD4+ subsets of Type 1 diabetes patients.

In total, each donor contributed a single heparinised blood draw that averaged around 120 mL. Every sorted population was more than 95% pure. This clone was detected only a few times. The antigen is unknown. The receptor was derived from a woman aged 18-29 years in good health. Sequenced: central memory CD4+ T cells from blood. The J gene is TRBJ1-3, the V gene TRBV28, with D hard to call. In DNA form, the CDR3 reads TGTGCCAGCACCCTGGCCTCTGGAAACACCATATATTTT. Translated: CASTLASGNTIYF.